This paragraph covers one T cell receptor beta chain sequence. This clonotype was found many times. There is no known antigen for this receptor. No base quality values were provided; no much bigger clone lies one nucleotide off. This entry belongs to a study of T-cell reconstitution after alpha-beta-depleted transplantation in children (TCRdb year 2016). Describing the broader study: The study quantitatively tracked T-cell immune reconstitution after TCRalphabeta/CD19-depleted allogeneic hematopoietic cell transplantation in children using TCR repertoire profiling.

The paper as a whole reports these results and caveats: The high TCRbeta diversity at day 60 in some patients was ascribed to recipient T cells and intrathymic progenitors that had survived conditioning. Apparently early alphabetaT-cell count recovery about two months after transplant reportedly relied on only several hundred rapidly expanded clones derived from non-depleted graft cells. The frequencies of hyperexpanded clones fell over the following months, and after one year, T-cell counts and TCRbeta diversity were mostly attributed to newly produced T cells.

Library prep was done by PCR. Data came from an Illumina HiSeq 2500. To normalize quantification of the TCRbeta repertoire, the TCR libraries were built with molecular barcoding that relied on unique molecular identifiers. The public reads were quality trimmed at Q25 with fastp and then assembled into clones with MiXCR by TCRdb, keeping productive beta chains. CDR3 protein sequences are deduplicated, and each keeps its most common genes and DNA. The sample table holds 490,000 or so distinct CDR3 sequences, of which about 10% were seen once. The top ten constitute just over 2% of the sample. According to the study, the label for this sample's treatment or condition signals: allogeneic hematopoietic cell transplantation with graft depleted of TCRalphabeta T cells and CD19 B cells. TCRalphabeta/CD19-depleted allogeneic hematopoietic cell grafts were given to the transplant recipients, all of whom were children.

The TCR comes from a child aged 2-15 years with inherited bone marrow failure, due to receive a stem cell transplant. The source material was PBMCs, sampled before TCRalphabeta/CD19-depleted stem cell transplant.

The DNA reads as follows: TGCGCCAGCAGCCAAGTTTTGGGAGTCGGGTACAATGAGCAGTTCTTC. It translates to CASSQVLGVGYNEQFF. The rearrangement joined TRBV4-3 to TRBJ2-1; the D region possibly corresponds to TRBD2 (5 bases align). The germline V gene gives CDR1 as LGHNA and CDR2 as YSLEER. The CDR3 spans 16 residues, from the cysteine through the phenylalanine. Just CDR3 DNA is preserved here, 48 bases in frame from base 1. V is clipped by 1 base and J by 4 bases, and the sequence between their germline boundaries is 14 bases long.